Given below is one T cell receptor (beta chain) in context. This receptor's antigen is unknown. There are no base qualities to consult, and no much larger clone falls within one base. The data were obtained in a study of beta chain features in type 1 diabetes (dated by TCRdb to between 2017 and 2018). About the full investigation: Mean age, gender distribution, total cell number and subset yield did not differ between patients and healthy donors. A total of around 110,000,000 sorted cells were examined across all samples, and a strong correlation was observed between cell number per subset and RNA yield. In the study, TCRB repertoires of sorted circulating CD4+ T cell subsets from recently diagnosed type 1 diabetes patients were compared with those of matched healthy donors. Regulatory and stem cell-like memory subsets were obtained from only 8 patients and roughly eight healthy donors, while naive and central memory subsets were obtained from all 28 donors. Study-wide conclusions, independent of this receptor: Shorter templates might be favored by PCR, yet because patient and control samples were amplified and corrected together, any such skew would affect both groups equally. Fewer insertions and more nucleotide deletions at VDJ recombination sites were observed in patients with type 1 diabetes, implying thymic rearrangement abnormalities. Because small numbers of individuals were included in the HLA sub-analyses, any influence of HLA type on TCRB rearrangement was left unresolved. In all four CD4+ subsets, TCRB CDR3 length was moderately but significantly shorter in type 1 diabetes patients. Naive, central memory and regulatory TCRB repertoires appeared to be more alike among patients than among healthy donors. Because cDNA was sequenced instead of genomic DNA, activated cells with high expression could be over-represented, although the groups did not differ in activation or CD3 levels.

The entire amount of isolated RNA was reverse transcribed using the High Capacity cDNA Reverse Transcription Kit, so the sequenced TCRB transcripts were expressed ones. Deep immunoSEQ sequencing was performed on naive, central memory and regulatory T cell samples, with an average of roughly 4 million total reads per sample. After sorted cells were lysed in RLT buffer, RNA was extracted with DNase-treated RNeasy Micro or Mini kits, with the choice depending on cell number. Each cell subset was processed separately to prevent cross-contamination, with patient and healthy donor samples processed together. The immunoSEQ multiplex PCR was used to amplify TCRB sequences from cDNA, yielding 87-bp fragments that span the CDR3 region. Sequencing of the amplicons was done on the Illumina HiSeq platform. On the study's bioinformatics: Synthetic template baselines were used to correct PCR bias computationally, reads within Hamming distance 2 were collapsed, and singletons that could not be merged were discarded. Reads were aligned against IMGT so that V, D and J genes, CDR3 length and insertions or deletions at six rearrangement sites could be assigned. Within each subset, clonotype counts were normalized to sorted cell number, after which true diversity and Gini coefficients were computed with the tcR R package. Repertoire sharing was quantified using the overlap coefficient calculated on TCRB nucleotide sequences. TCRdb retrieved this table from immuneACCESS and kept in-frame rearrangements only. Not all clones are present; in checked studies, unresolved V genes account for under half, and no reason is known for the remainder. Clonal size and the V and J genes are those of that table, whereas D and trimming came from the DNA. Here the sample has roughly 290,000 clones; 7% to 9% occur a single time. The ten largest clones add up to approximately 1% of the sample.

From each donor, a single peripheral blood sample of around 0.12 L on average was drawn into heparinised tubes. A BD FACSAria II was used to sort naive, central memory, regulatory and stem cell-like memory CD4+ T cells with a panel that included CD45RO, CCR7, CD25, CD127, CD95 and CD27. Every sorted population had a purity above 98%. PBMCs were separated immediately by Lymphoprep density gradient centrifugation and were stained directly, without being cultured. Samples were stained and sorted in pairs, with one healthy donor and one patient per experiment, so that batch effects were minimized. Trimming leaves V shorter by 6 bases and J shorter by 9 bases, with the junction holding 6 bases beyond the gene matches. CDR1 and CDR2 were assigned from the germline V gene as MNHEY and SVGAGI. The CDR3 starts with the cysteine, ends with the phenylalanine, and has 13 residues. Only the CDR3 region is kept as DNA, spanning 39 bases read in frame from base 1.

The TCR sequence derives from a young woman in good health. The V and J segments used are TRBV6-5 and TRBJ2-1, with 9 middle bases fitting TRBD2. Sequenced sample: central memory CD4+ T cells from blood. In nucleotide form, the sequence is TGTGCCAGCAGACGGGGACTAGCCTTTGAGCAGTTCTTC. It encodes CASRRGLAFEQFF.